This T cell receptor (beta chain) was sequenced during a study of B cell selection in AIRE deficiency (dated by TCRdb to about 2019). A note on the overall study: A comparison of TCRbeta repertoires of sorted blood CD4+ conventional T cells and regulatory T cells was made between AIRE-deficient patients and healthy controls. The TCR-sequenced cohort comprised roughly five AIRE-deficient APECED patients and roughly five healthy control donors.

Results the study describes overall, beyond this receptor: Shorter CDR3s were found in shared Treg sequences, reflecting a bias toward rearrangements containing few non-templated nucleotide insertions. In AIRE-deficient patients, Tconv and Treg cells had TCRBV gene usage, CDR3 length and TCR diversity comparable to those in healthy donors. Approximately 31% of Treg TCRbeta sequences shared among healthy donors appeared in patient Tconv cells, suggesting diversion of Treg-biased clones into the Tconv compartment. Sequencing covered only TCRbeta chains, and more than 30% of shared healthy-donor Treg sequences were also present in healthy Tconv, possibly due to differing TCRalpha chains. Of 3,000 to 4,500 shared Treg TCRbeta sequences, 25% to 35% were shared only among healthy donors and around 9.4% only among patients, suggesting less efficient Treg selection without AIRE.

For CDR1 and CDR2, the germline V gene (reference sequence) lists LNHDA and SQIVND. V and J lose 7 bases and 2 bases, and a span of 15 bases separates them. Spanning cysteine to phenylalanine, the CDR3 consists of 14 amino acids. The retained sequence is limited to the CDR3, 42 bases, with the frame set at the first base. CD4+CD127+ cells were sorted as the conventional CD4 T cell population. APECED syndrome was present in the AIRE-deficient patients. A FACSAria flow cytometer was used to sort the Tconv and Treg cells intended for TCRbeta sequencing. The sorted cells went into 5-ml round-bottom polystyrene tubes, and the dry cell pellets were then frozen at -80 degrees C until sequencing. Regarding this clone: This clone's antigen is unknown. The input lacks base qualities; no much larger clone sits a single base away.

TCRbeta chain sequencing was performed with the immunoSEQ platform. As for how the authors treated the data: When conventional T cell repertoires were pooled, 85,000 to 120,000 distinct in-frame TCRbeta sequences were obtained from patients and approximately 140,000 from healthy donors. Treg TCRbeta sequences shared by two or more individuals were defined as public, and these public Treg TCRbeta sequences were subsequently searched for in Tconv repertoires. Differences between groups were assessed using Mann-Whitney U tests with Bonferroni-Dunn correction in GraphPad Prism 7.03. Imported from immuneACCESS, the table was reduced by TCRdb to in-frame sequences with V and J called. These copies leave out some clones; in studies compared against another copy, an unresolved V gene accounts for under half, and the cause of the remainder is not known. V and J calls and clone size are copied from that table; D and trimming were computed from the DNA. The sample includes approximately 19,000 clones, with more than 95% observed a single time. The ten largest clones add up to around 0.3% of the sample.

In this chain, TRBV19 is recombined with TRBJ2-7; the D segment could be TRBD2, given 6 matching bases. Sequencing was done on a sample of conventional CD4+ T cells sorted from PBMCs. The sequence derives from a human donor with AIRE deficiency. The CDR3 loop reads CASMDPGRTYEQYF. The base sequence is TGTGCCAGTATGGACCCAGGGAGGACCTACGAGCAGTACTTC.